The rows below give T cell receptor beta chains drawn from one sample of a study of regulatory T cells in long-lasting Graves disease. TCRdb recomputed calls from the multiplex PCR reads with MiXCR, one row per CDR3 protein. Among about 330,000 distinct CDR3 sequences listed, 15% to 20% were seen once. The data were also submitted as part of a second study, on T cells in Graves' hyperthyroidism and ophthalmopathy.

This material consisted of peripheral blood mononuclear cells (PBMCs), taken at new diagnosis, from a patient treated with antithyroid drugs. These receptors all stem from a woman under 30 with Graves disease. CDR3s include the opening cysteine and the closing phenylalanine or tryptophan. D genes are given only for firm matches. Clone size appears in some rows only: once, few, many, or a class for an expanded clone.

V gene: TRBV12-3/TRBV12-4
clone size: .
J gene: TRBJ2-5
D gene: .
CDR3 protein: CASSPTRAGLETQYF
CDR3 DNA: TGTGCCAGCAGTCCAACTAGGGCAGGTTTGGAGACCCAGTACTTC

V gene: TRBV30
clone size: many
J gene: TRBJ1-4
D gene: TRBD1
CDR3 protein: CAWSVGTGGEKLFF
CDR3 DNA: TGTGCCTGGAGTGTAGGGACAGGGGGCGAAAAACTGTTTTTT

V gene: TRBV5-1
clone size: many
J gene: TRBJ2-5
D gene: .
CDR3 protein: CASRDGEETQYF
CDR3 DNA: TGCGCCAGCCGGGACGGTGAGGAGACCCAGTACTTC

V gene: TRBV27
clone size: few
J gene: TRBJ1-2
D gene: .
CDR3 protein: CASSSIDRLFYGYTF
CDR3 DNA: TGTGCCAGCAGTTCCATAGACAGGCTTTTCTATGGCTACACCTTC

V gene: TRBV15
clone size: many
J gene: TRBJ2-7
D gene: TRBD2
CDR3 protein: CATSRDLPGLTSGSSYEQYF
CDR3 DNA: TGTGCCACCAGCAGAGATCTTCCGGGGTTGACTAGCGGGAGCTCTTACGAGCAGTACTTC

V gene: TRBV14
clone size: few
J gene: TRBJ1-6
D gene: .
CDR3 protein: CASSQGGWESYNSPLHF
CDR3 DNA: TGTGCCAGCAGCCAAGGGGGCTGGGAGTCCTATAATTCACCCCTCCACTTT

V gene: TRBV11-3
clone size: many
J gene: TRBJ2-1
D gene: .
CDR3 protein: CASSFRGMVYNEQFF
CDR3 DNA: TGTGCCAGCAGCTTCAGGGGAATGGTTTACAATGAGCAGTTCTTC

V gene: TRBV30
clone size: many
J gene: TRBJ1-5
D gene: .
CDR3 protein: CAWERDSNQPQHF
CDR3 DNA: TGTGCCTGGGAGCGGGATAGCAATCAGCCCCAGCATTTT

V gene: TRBV5-1
clone size: many
J gene: TRBJ2-7
D gene: .
CDR3 protein: CASSLLGVEVKQYF
CDR3 DNA: TGCGCCAGCAGCTTGCTTGGGGTTGAGGTCAAGCAGTACTTC

V gene: TRBV29-1
clone size: many
J gene: TRBJ2-3
D gene: TRBD2
CDR3 protein: CSVVSGSPDTQYF
CDR3 DNA: TGCAGCGTGGTTAGCGGGAGTCCTGATACGCAGTATTTT

V gene: TRBV25-1
clone size: few
J gene: TRBJ1-1
D gene: .
CDR3 protein: CASRRTTYTEAFF
CDR3 DNA: TGTGCCAGCAGGAGGACAACCTACACTGAAGCTTTCTTT

V gene: TRBV25-1
clone size: .
J gene: TRBJ1-4
D gene: .
CDR3 protein: CASSEHGATNEKLFF
CDR3 DNA: TGTGCCAGCAGTGAACATGGGGCAACTAATGAAAAACTGTTTTTT

V gene: TRBV5-1
clone size: few
J gene: TRBJ1-5
D gene: TRBD1
CDR3 protein: CASSLGQGVNQPQHF
CDR3 DNA: TGCGCCAGCAGCTTGGGGCAGGGGGTAAATCAGCCCCAGCATTTT

V gene: TRBV29-1
clone size: many
J gene: TRBJ2-1
D gene: TRBD2
CDR3 protein: CSSEGEGGRAPSYNEQFF
CDR3 DNA: TGCAGCTCTGAAGGAGAGGGCGGGAGGGCCCCTTCCTACAATGAGCAGTTCTTC

V gene: TRBV29-1
clone size: many
J gene: TRBJ2-7
D gene: TRBD2
CDR3 protein: CSVTSGRTYEQYF
CDR3 DNA: TGCAGCGTCACTAGCGGGAGGACCTACGAGCAGTACTTC

V gene: TRBV7-8
clone size: many
J gene: TRBJ2-1
D gene: TRBD2
CDR3 protein: CASSLVPSGSSYEQFF
CDR3 DNA: TGTGCCAGCAGCTTAGTTCCCAGCGGGAGTAGCTATGAGCAGTTCTTC

V gene: TRBV20-1
clone size: many
J gene: TRBJ2-7
D gene: TRBD1
CDR3 protein: CSGQGAAYEQYF
CDR3 DNA: TGCAGTGGGCAGGGGGCCGCATACGAGCAGTACTTC

V gene: TRBV7-2
clone size: many
J gene: TRBJ2-1
D gene: .
CDR3 protein: CASSLASRLGNEQFF
CDR3 DNA: TGTGCCAGCAGCTTAGCGAGCCGACTGGGGAATGAGCAGTTCTTC

V gene: TRBV4-2
clone size: few
J gene: TRBJ2-1
D gene: TRBD2
CDR3 protein: CASSPPGGGAANEQFF
CDR3 DNA: TGTGCCAGCAGCCCACCGGGCGGGGGGGCCGCGAATGAGCAGTTCTTC

V gene: TRBV30
clone size: many
J gene: TRBJ2-7
D gene: .
CDR3 protein: CAWSAHGYEQYF
CDR3 DNA: TGTGCCTGGAGTGCACACGGCTACGAGCAGTACTTC

V gene: TRBV11-2
clone size: many
J gene: TRBJ1-4
D gene: .
CDR3 protein: CASSLALMKNEKLFF
CDR3 DNA: TGTGCCAGCAGCTTAGCCCTAATGAAGAATGAAAAACTGTTTTTT

V gene: TRBV29-1
clone size: many
J gene: TRBJ2-5
D gene: TRBD1
CDR3 protein: CSATRQGETQYF
CDR3 DNA: TGCAGCGCCACCCGACAGGGAGAGACCCAGTACTTC

V gene: TRBV10-3
clone size: .
J gene: TRBJ2-2
D gene: .
CDR3 protein: CAIRGNTGELFF
CDR3 DNA: TGTGCCATCCGGGGAAACACCGGGGAGCTGTTTTTT

V gene: TRBV10-3
clone size: many
J gene: TRBJ1-1
D gene: TRBD1
CDR3 protein: CAISESTPGGTEAFF
CDR3 DNA: TGTGCCATCAGTGAGTCGACTCCAGGGGGCACTGAAGCTTTCTTT

V gene: TRBV20-1
clone size: many
J gene: TRBJ2-2
D gene: .
CDR3 protein: CSARPSTTGELFF
CDR3 DNA: TGCAGTGCTAGGCCGTCAACGACCGGGGAGCTGTTTTTT

V gene: TRBV7-8
clone size: many
J gene: TRBJ2-3
D gene: .
CDR3 protein: CASRSSVSRSDTQYF
CDR3 DNA: TGTGCCAGCAGGTCTAGCGTTTCTAGGTCAGATACGCAGTATTTT

V gene: TRBV7-2
clone size: many
J gene: TRBJ2-6
D gene: TRBD2
CDR3 protein: CASSLGLAGIVGANVLTF
CDR3 DNA: TGTGCCAGCAGCTTGGGACTAGCGGGAATTGTCGGGGCCAACGTCCTGACTTTC

V gene: TRBV4-1
clone size: many
J gene: TRBJ2-1
D gene: .
CDR3 protein: CASSPRGDESGWGEQFF
CDR3 DNA: TGCGCCAGCAGCCCCAGGGGGGACGAATCGGGATGGGGTGAGCAGTTCTTC

V gene: TRBV5-5
clone size: few
J gene: TRBJ2-5
D gene: TRBD2
CDR3 protein: CASSSRGREVPPQETQYF
CDR3 DNA: TGTGCCAGCAGCTCCCGGGGGCGGGAGGTCCCCCCCCAAGAGACCCAGTACTTC

V gene: TRBV9
clone size: few
J gene: TRBJ2-1
D gene: TRBD2
CDR3 protein: CASSHTRAGGFNEQFF
CDR3 DNA: TGTGCCAGCAGCCATACCCGGGCGGGGGGGTTTAATGAGCAGTTCTTC

V gene: TRBV6-7
clone size: .
J gene: TRBJ2-7
D gene: .
CDR3 protein: CASSCGPAHEQYF
CDR3 DNA: TGTGCCAGCAGTTGCGGACCCGCGCACGAGCAGTACTTC

V gene: TRBV12-3/TRBV12-4
clone size: many
J gene: TRBJ2-1
D gene: TRBD1
CDR3 protein: CASSLSQGVYNEQFF
CDR3 DNA: TGTGCCAGCAGTTTGTCTCAGGGGGTATACAATGAGCAGTTCTTC

V gene: TRBV18
clone size: many
J gene: TRBJ1-4
D gene: .
CDR3 protein: CASSPPGLEKLFF
CDR3 DNA: TGTGCCAGCTCACCACCAGGGTTGGAAAAACTGTTTTTT

V gene: TRBV5-1
clone size: many
J gene: TRBJ2-7
D gene: TRBD2
CDR3 protein: CASSFWREDYEQYF
CDR3 DNA: TGCGCCAGCAGCTTTTGGCGGGAGGACTACGAGCAGTACTTC

V gene: TRBV5-6
clone size: many
J gene: TRBJ2-3
D gene: .
CDR3 protein: CASSFPSRTDTQYF
CDR3 DNA: TGTGCCAGCAGCTTTCCAAGTCGGACAGATACGCAGTATTTT

V gene: TRBV5-1
clone size: many
J gene: TRBJ2-1
D gene: .
CDR3 protein: CASSLELAGDEQFF
CDR3 DNA: TGTGCCAGCAGCTTGGAACTAGCCGGCGATGAGCAGTTCTTC

V gene: TRBV19
clone size: .
J gene: TRBJ2-6
D gene: TRBD2
CDR3 protein: CASGSSGFGANVLTF
CDR3 DNA: TGTGCCAGTGGAAGTAGCGGGTTTGGGGCCAACGTCCTGACTTTC

V gene: TRBV11-3
clone size: many
J gene: TRBJ2-3
D gene: .
CDR3 protein: CASSMTRGYTQYF
CDR3 DNA: TGTGCCAGCAGCATGACCAGGGGTTATACGCAGTATTTT

V gene: TRBV19
clone size: .
J gene: TRBJ2-3
D gene: .
CDR3 protein: CASSILGAKTDTQYF
CDR3 DNA: TGTGCCAGTAGTATTTTGGGGGCCAAGACAGATACGCAGTATTTT

V gene: TRBV28
clone size: few
J gene: TRBJ2-1
D gene: .
CDR3 protein: CASSYKGLNNEQFF
CDR3 DNA: TGTGCCAGCAGTTACAAGGGTCTAAACAATGAGCAGTTCTTC

V gene: TRBV2
clone size: few
J gene: TRBJ1-4
D gene: .
CDR3 protein: CASSEAGRAEELFF
CDR3 DNA: TGTGCCAGCAGTGAAGCAGGCCGGGCTGAAGAACTGTTTTTT

V gene: TRBV12-3/TRBV12-4
clone size: many
J gene: TRBJ2-3
D gene: .
CDR3 protein: CASSLIERVGDTQYF
CDR3 DNA: TGTGCCAGCAGTTTAATTGAGCGGGTCGGAGATACGCAGTATTTT